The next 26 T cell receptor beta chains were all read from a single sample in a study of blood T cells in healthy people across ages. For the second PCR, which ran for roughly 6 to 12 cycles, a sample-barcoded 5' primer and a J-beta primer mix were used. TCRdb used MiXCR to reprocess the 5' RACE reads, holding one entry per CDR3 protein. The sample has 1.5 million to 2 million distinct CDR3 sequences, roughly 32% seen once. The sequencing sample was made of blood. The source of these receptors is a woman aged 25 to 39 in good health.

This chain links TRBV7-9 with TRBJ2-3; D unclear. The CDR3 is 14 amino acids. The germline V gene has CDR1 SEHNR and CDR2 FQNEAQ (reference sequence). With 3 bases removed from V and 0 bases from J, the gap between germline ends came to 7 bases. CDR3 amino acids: CASSFELSTDTQYF. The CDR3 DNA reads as TGTGCCAGCAGCTTCGAACTTAGCACAGATACGCAGTATTTT. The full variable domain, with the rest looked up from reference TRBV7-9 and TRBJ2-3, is DTGVSQNPRHKITKRGQNVTFRCDPISEHNRLYWYRQTLGQGPEFLTYFQNEAQLEKSRLLSDRFSAERPKGSFSTLEIQRTEQGDSAMYLCASSFELSTDTQYFGPGTRLTVL.

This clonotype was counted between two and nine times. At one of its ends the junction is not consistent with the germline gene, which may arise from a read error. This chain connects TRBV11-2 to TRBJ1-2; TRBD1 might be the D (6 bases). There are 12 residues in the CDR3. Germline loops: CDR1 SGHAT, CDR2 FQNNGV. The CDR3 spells CASSFNRDGFTF. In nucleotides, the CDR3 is TGTGCCAGCAGCTTTAACAGGGATGGCTTCACCTTC.

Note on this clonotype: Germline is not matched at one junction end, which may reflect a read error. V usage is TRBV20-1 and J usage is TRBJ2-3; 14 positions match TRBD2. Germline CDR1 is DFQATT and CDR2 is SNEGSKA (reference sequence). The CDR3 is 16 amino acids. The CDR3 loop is CNATRLAGGPRDTQYF. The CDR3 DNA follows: TGCAATGCTACCCGACTAGCGGGGGGGCCCCGAGATACGCAGTATTTT.

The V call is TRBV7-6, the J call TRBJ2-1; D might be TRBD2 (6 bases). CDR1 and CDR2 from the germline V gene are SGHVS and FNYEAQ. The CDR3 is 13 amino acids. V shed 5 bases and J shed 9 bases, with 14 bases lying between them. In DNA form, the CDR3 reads TGTGCCAGCAGCCCCACCTTGGGGGGTGAGCAGTTCTTC. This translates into CASSPTLGGEQFF.

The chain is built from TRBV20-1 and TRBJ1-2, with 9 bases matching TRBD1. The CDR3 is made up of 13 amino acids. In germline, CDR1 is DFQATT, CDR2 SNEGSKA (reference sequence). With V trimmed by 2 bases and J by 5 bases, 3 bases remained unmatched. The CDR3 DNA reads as TGCAGTGCTAGACCCGGGACAGGGTATGGCTACACCTTC. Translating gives CSARPGTGYGYTF.

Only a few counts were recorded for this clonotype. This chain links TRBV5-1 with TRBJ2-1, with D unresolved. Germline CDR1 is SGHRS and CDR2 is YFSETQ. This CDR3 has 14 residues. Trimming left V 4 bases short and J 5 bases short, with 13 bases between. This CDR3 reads CASSTGGRNNEQFF. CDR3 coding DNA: TGCGCCAGCAGCACCGGCGGCAGGAACAATGAGCAGTTCTTC.

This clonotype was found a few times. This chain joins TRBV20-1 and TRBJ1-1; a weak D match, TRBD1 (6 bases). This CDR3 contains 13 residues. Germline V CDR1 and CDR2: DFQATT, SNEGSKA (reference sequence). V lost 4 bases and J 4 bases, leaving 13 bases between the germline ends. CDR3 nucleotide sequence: TGCAGTGCTAAACAGGGTCCGACCACTGAAGCTTTCTTT. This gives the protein CSAKQGPTTEAFF.

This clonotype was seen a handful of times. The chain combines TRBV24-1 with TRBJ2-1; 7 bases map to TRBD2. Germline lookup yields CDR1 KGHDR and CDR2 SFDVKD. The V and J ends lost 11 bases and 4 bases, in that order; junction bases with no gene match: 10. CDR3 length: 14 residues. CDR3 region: CASLLRETYNEQFF. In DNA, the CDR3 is TGTGCCAGCCTGCTGCGGGAGACGTACAATGAGCAGTTCTTC.

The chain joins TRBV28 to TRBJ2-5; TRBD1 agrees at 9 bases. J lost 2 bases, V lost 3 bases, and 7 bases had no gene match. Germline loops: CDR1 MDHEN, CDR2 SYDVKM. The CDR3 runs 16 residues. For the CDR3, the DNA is TGTGCCAGCAGTTTCCCACAGACAGGGGGGCAAGAGACCCAGTACTTC. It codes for CASSFPQTGGQETQYF.

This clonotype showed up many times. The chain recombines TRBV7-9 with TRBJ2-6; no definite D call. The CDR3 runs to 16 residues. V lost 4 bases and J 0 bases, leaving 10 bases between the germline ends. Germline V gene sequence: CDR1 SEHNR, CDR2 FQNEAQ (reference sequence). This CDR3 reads CASSSNMNSGANVLTF. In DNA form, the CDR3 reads TGTGCCAGCAGCTCCAACATGAACTCTGGGGCCAACGTCCTGACTTTC. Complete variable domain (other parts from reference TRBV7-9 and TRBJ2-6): DTGVSQNPRHKITKRGQNVTFRCDPISEHNRLYWYRQTLGQGPEFLTYFQNEAQLEKSRLLSDRFSAERPKGSFSTLEIQRTEQGDSAMYLCASSSNMNSGANVLTFGAGSRLTVL.

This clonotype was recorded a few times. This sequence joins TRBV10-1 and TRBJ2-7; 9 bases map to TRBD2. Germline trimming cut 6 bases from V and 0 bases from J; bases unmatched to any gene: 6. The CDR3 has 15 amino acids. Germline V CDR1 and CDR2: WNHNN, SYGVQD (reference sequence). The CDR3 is CASSGKAGGSYEQYF. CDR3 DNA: TGCGCCAGCAGCGGGAAAGCGGGGGGCTCCTACGAGCAGTACTTC.

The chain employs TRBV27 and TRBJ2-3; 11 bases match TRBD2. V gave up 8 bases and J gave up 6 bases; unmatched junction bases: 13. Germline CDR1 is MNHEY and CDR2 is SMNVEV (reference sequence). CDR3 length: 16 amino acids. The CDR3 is CASGLAGGPTRDTQYF. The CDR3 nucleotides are TGTGCCAGCGGGTTAGCGGGAGGGCCGACAAGGGATACGCAGTATTTT.

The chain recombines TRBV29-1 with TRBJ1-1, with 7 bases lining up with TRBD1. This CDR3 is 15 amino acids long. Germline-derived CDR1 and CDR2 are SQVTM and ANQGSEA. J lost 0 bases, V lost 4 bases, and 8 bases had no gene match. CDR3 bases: TGCAGCGTTGGGGGACAGAAAGTAATGAACACTGAAGCTTTCTTT. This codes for CSVGGQKVMNTEAFF.

The CDR3 nucleotides read TGTGCCAGCAGCTTGCTTTGGGCCCAGGCAGGTGACTATGGCTACACCTTC. Translating gives CASSLLWAQAGDYGYTF. The chain links TRBV5-4 to TRBJ1-2; D unclear. Looked up from germline, CDR1 is SGHNT and CDR2 is YYREEE (reference sequence). This CDR3 is 17 amino acids long. Trimming shortened V by 1 base and J by 3 bases, and 19 bases separated the two germline ends. The variable domain in full, with the rest retrieved from reference TRBV5-4 and TRBJ1-2, is ETGVTQSPTHLIKTRGQQVTLRCSSQSGHNTVSWYQQALGQGPQFIFQYYREEENGRGNFPPRFSGLQFPNYSSELNVNALELDDSALYLCASSLLWAQAGDYGYTFGSGTRLTVV.

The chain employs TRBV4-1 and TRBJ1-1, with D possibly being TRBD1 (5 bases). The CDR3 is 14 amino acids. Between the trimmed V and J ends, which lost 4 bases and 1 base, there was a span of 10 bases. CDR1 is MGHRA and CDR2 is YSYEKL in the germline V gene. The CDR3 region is CASSPVRGNTEAFF. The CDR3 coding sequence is TGCGCCAGCAGCCCAGTGAGGGGGAACACTGAAGCTTTCTTT.

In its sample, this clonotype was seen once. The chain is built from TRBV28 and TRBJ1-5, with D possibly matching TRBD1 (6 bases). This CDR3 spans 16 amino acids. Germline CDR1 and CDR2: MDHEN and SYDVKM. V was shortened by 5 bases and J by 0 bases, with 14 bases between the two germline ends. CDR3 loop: CASSPAGAISNQPQHF. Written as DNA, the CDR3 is TGTGCCAGCAGTCCAGCAGGGGCGATTAGCAATCAGCCCCAGCATTTT. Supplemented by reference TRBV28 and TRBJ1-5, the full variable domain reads DVKVTQSSRYLVKRTGEKVFLECVQDMDHENMFWYRQDPGLGLRLIYFSYDVKMKEKGDIPEGYSVSREKKERFSLILESASTNQTSMYLCASSPAGAISNQPQHFGDGTRLSIL.

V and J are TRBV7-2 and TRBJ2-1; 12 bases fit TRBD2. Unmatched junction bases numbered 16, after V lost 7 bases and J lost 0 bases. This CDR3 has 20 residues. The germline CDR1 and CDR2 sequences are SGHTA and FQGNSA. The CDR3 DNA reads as TGTGCCAGCAATCAACGAACTAGCGGGAGGTCCACTAGCTCCTACAATGAGCAGTTCTTC. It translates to CASNQRTSGRSTSSYNEQFF.

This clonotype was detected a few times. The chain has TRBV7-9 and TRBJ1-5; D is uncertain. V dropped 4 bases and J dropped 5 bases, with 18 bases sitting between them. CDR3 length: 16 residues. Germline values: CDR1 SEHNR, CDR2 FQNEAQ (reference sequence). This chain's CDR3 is CASSSLEQRKDQPQHF. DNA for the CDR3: TGTGCCAGCAGCTCCTTAGAACAGAGAAAGGATCAGCCCCAGCATTTT.

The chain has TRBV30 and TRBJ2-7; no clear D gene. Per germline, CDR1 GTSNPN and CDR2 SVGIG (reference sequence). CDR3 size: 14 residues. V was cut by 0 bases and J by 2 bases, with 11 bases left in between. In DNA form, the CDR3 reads TGTGCCTGGAGTGTACCCGGAAACGCCTACGAGCAGTACTTC. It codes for CAWSVPGNAYEQYF.

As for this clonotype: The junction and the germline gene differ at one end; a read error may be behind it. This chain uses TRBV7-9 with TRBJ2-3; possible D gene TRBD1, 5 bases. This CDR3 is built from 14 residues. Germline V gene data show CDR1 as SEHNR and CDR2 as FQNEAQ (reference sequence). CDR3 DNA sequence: TGTGCCAGCAGCTCGGACATCAGCACAGGTACGCAGTATTTT. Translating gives CASSSDISTGTQYF. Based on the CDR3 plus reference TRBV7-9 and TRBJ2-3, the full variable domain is DTGVSQNPRHKITKRGQNVTFRCDPISEHNRLYWYRQTLGQGPEFLTYFQNEAQLEKSRLLSDRFSAERPKGSFSTLEIQRTEQGDSAMYLCASSSDISTGTQYFGPGTRLTVL.

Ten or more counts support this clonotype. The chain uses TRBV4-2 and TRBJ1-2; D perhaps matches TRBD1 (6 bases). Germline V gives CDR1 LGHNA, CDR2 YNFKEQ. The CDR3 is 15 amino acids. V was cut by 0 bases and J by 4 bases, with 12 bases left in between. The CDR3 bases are TGTGCCAGCAGCCAAGAACAGGGAATGGCCTATGGCTACACCTTC. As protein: CASSQEQGMAYGYTF.

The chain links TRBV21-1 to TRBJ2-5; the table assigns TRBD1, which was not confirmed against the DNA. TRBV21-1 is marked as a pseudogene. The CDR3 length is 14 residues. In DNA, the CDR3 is TGTGCCACCCCCCCGGACATCTCCCAAGAGACCCAGTACTTC. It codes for CATPPDISQETQYF.

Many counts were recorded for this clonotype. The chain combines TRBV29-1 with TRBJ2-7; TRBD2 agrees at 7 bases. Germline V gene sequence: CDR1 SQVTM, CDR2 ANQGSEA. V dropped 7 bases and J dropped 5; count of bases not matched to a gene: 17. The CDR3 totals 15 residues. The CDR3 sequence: CSAFSSGGVTHEQYF. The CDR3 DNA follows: TGCAGCGCTTTTTCTTCGGGGGGAGTCACCCACGAGCAGTACTTC.

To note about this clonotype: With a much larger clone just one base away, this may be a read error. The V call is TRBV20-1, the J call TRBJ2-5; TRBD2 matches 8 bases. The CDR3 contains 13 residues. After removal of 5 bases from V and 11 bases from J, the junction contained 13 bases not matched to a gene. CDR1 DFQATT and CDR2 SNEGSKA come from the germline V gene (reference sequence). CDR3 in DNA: TGCAGTGCTTCTACGTCGAGGCCGGGAGGGCAGTACTTC. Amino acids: CSASTSRPGGQYF.

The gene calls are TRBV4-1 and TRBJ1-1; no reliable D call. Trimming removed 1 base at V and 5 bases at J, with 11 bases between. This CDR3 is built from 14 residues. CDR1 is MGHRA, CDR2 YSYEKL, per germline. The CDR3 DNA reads TGCGCCAGCAGCCAAGCTCAGTATACGACTGAAGCTTTCTTT. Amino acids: CASSQAQYTTEAFF.

CDR3 coding DNA: TGTGCCAGCAGTTTATTAGAGGAGCCGTCCTACAATGAGCAGTTCTTC. Translating it yields CASSLLEEPSYNEQFF. The chain combines TRBV28 with TRBJ2-1; D gene unclear. CDR1 is MDHEN and CDR2 is SYDVKM in the germline V gene. Trimming pared 1 base from V and 1 base from J, leaving 11 bases between. CDR3 size: 16 residues.